This TCR beta chain comes out of a study of blood T cells in healthy people across ages (dated by TCRdb to between 2014 and 2017). Notes on the research overall: In model experiments, template switching captured about one uniquely barcoded TCR beta cDNA molecule for every two T cells. The study measured age-related changes in TCR beta repertoire diversity using deep sequencing normalized with unique cDNA molecular identifiers. Donors were grouped into four age groups: young (average 16 years), middle-aged (around 39), aged (approximately 58) and long-lived (around 80). Donors of different ages were randomly distributed across sequencing lanes to avoid experimental bias. Using the same blood draw, the study looked at two additional independent replicas of 1 million unique cDNA reads for two donors, one aged 18 to 30 and the other aged 80 or older. Summary of the overall study and its limitations: As age increased, observed TCR beta diversity per million T cells dropped in a roughly linear way, and a significant reduction was already evident by age about 40. Estimates of total diversity from one million sequenced T cells were regarded as lower bounds and underestimates. A strong correlation was found between observed TCR beta diversity and the percentage of naive T cells measured by flow cytometry. Donor CMV infection status was unknown, potentially confounding age-related changes in expanded clonotypes. Conclusive comparison of naive and antigen-experienced compartments was prevented by the profiling of bulk unsorted PBMCs. Compared with the aged group, the long-lived group had more naive CD4+ T cells, fewer expanded clones and increased TCR diversity, suggesting age selection.

The CDR3 contains 14 residues, cysteine and phenylalanine counted. The kept DNA is CDR3 alone, 42 bases in frame from the first base. CDR1 SGHDT and CDR2 YYEEEE were looked up in the germline V gene. V has 1 base trimmed and J has 9 bases trimmed; junction bases matching no gene number 7. As for this clonotype: No cognate antigen has been identified for it. Qualities for individual bases were not recorded, and no much larger clone is one base off.

The library was obtained by 5' RACE. Sequencing was performed on an Illumina HiSeq 2500. A second PCR of 7 to 11 cycles was performed with a sample-barcoded 5' primer and a J-beta primer mix. Each TCR beta cDNA molecule received a unique molecular identifier from a template-switch 5' adaptor carrying 12 random nucleotides. At least 3 million CDR3-containing paired-end reads were obtained from each sample. All of the RNA was converted into first-strand cDNA using the Mint cDNA synthesis kit, with a TRBC-specific oligonucleotide serving as the primer. Following uracil-DNA glycosylase treatment, all cDNA underwent a first 18-cycle PCR with the universal primers M1SS and BC2_uni_R. The study's processing was this. Normalization of each sample was performed by random selection of 1 million high-quality reads, each carrying a distinct molecular identifier. Instead of being binned into consensus sequences, reads that shared molecular identifiers were thrown out. CDR3 identification, clonotype clustering and error correction used MiTCR with a Q25 quality threshold and the strictest error-elimination algorithm. A nonparametric unseen species model with Euler transformation was used to estimate lower-bound total TCR beta diversity. TCRdb cleaned the public reads at Q25 with fastp, built clones with MiXCR and kept in-frame beta chains. Entries that share a CDR3 protein sequence are merged under the most common genes and DNA. TCRdb, not the original authors, processed these V and J calls. Present in this sample are 1.5 million to 2 million distinct CDR3 sequences, approximately 30% of which were seen just once. The ten largest account for over 7% of the sample.

The 39 donors, aged roughly 6 to 90 years, were systemically healthy Caucasian individuals from Russia. Around 10 milliliters of peripheral blood were collected from each donor into EDTA-treated Vacutainer tubes. Ficoll-Paque density-gradient centrifugation was used to isolate PBMCs, with at least 6.5 million per sample. Trizol reagent was used to extract total RNA from PBMCs, with at least 5.5 micrograms per sample. For every donor, flow cytometry on a PBMC aliquot measured the percentage of naive CD45RAhigh/CD27high T cells. The rearranged segments are TRBV5-6 and TRBJ2-1; 7 middle bases align to TRBD1. The sequence was collected from a woman aged 25 to 39 in good health. Source material: blood. The CDR3 region reads CASSLFEGGGEQFF. The DNA sequence reads TGTGCCAGCAGCTTGTTTGAAGGGGGCGGTGAGCAGTTCTTC.